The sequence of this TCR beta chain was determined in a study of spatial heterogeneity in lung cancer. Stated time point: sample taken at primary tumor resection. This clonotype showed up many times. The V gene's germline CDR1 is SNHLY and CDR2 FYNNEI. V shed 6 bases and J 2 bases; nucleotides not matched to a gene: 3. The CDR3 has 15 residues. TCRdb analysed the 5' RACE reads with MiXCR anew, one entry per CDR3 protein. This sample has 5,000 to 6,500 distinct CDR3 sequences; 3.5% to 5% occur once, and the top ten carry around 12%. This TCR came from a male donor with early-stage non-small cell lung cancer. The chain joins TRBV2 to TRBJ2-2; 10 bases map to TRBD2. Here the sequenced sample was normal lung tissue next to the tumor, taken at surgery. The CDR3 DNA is TGTGCCAGCAGGGGACTAGCGTCCAACACCGGGGAGCTGTTTTTT. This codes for CASRGLASNTGELFF.